This TCR beta chain was found in a study of T cell clonality in common variable immunodeficiency. Overall study results and limits: CVID subjects had higher TCRbeta clonality than healthy controls, most marked in about a third. Fewer deletions and N-nucleotide insertions were reportedly seen in common variable immunodeficiency TCR beta sequences. What drives increased CVID clonality needs T cell subpopulation sequencing.

About this clone itself: Its antigen is currently unknown. Its ends do not fully match the called genes, so a read error is possible. The sequenced fragment ends 3 residues before the CDR3 boundary, so the rest is inferred from the germline J gene.

TCRdb keeps only in-frame clones here, not all; method: immunoSEQ multiplex PCR. Altogether some 7,100 clones were found in the sample, and no singletons occur. Germline CDR1 and CDR2: SSHAT and FNYEAQ (reference sequence). The CDR3 has 15 residues. The source of this sequence is a human donor with common variable immunodeficiency. Sequencing was done on a sample of peripheral blood mononuclear cells. This sequence joins TRBV7-7 and TRBJ2-1; 9 nucleotides align to TRBD2. The CDR3 spells CASSLVVEAGGEQFF. The sequenced CDR3 bases are TGTGCTAGCAGCTTAGTAGTCGAAGCGGGAGGTGAG.